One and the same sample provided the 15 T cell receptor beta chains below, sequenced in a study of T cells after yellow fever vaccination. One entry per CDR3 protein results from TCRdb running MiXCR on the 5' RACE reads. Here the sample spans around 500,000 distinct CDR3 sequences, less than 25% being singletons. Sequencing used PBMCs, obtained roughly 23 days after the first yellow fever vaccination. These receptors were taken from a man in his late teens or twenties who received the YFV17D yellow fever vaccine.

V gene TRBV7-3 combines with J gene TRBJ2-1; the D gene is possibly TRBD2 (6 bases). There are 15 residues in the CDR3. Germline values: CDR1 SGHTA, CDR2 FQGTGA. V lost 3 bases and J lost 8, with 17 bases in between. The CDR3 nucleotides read TGTGCCAGCAGCTTGACTAGGTCGGCCGGCGATGAGCAGTTCTTC. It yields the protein CASSLTRSAGDEQFF. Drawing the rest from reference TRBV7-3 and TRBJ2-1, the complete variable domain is GAGVSQTPSNKVTEKGKYVELRCDPISGHTALYWYRQSLGQGPEFLIYFQGTGAADDSGLPNDRFFAVRPEGSVSTLKIQRTERGDSAVYLCASSLTRSAGDEQFFGPGTRLTVL.

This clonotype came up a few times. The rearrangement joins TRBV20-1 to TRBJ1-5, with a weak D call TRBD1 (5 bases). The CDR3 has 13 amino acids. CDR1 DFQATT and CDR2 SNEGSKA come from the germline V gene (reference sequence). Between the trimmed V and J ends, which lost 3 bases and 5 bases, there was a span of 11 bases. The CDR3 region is CSARAQGDQPQHF. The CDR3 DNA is TGCAGTGCTAGGGCGCAGGGAGATCAGCCCCAGCATTTT.

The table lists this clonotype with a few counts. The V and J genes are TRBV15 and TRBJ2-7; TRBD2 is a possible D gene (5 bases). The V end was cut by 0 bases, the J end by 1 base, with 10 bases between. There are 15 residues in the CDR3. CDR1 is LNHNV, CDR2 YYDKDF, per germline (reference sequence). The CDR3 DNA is TGTGCCACCAGCAGAGAAAAAGGAGGTTCCTACGAGCAGTACGTC. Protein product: CATSREKGGSYEQYV.

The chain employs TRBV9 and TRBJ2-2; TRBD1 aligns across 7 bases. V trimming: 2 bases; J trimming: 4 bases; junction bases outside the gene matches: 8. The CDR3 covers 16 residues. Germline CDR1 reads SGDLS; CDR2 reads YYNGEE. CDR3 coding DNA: TGTGCCAGCAGCGTTAGGGGGCTAGTAACCACCGGGGAGCTGTTTTTT. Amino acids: CASSVRGLVTTGELFF.

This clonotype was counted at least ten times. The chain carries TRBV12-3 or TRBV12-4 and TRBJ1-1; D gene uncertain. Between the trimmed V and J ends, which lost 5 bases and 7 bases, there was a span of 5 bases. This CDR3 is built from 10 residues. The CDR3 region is CASSAVEAFF. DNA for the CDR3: TGTGCCAGCAGTGCGGTTGAAGCTTTCTTT.

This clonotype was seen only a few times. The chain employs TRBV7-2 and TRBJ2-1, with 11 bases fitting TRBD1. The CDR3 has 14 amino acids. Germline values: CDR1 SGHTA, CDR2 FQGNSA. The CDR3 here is CATRGQGGNNEQFF. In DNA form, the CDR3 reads TGTGCGACAAGGGGACAGGGGGGAAACAATGAGCAGTTCTTC.

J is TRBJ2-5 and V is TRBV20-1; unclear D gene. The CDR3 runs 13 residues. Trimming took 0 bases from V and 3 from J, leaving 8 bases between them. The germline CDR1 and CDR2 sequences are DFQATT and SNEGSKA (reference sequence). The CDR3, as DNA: TGCAGTGCTAGAGATCTTGACAAAGAGACCCAGTACTTC. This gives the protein CSARDLDKETQYF.

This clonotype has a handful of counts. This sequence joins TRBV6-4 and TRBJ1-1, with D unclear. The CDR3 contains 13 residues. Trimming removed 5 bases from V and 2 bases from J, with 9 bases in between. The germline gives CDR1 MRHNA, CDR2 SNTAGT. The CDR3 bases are TGTGCCAGCAGTTTTACCTATAACACTGAAGCTTTCTTT. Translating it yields CASSFTYNTEAFF.

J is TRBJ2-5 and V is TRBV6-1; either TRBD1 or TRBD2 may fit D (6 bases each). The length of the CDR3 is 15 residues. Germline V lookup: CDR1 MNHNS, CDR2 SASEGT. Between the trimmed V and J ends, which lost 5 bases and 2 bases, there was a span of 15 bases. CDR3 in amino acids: CASSKNRDWQETQYF. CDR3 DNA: TGTGCCAGCAGTAAAAACAGGGACTGGCAAGAGACCCAGTACTTC.

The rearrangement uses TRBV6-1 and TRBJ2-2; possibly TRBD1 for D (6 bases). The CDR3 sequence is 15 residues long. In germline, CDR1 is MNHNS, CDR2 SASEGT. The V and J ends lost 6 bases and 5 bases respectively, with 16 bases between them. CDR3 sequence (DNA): TGTGCCAGCAGAAAAACAGGGCTGGTTACCGGGGAGCTGTTTTTT. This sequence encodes CASRKTGLVTGELFF.

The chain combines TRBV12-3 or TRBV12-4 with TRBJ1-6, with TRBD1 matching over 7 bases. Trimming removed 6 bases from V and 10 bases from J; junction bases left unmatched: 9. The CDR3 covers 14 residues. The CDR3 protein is CASSSGTVGSPLHF. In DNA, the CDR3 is TGTGCCAGCAGCTCCGGGACAGTTGGGTCACCCCTCCACTTT.

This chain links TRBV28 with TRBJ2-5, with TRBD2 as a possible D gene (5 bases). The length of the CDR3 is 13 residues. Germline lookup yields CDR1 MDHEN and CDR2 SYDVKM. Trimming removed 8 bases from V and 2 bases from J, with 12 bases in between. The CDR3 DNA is TGTGCCAGCGACCCGACGGGGCAAGAGACCCAGTACTTC. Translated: CASDPTGQETQYF.

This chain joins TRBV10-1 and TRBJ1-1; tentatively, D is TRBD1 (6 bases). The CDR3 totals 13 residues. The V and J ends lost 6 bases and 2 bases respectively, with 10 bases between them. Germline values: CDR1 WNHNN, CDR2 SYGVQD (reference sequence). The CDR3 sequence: CASRRQANTEAFF. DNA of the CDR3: TGCGCCAGCAGACGACAGGCAAACACTGAAGCTTTCTTT.

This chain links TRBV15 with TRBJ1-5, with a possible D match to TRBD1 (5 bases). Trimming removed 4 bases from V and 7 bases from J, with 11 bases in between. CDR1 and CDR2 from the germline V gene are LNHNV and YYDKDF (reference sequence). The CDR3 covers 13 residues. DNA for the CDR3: TGTGCCACCAGCACCAGGGACGGGCAGCCCCAGCATTTT. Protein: CATSTRDGQPQHF.

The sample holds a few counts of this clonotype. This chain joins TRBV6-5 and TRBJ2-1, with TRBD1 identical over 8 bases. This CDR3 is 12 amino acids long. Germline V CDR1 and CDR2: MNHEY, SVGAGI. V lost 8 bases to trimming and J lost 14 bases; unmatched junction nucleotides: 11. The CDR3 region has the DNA TGTGCCAGCGGGGAAAACAGGGGGTTCGAGTTCTTC. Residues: CASGENRGFEFF.